These 7 T cell receptor beta chains originate from one sample sequenced in a study of blood T cells in healthy people across ages. The second PCR ran about 6 to 11 cycles with a sample-barcoded 5' primer and J-beta primers. One entry per CDR3 protein, called by TCRdb with MiXCR from the 5' RACE reads. The table includes fewer than 750,000 distinct CDR3 sequences, 45% to 55% detected once. Input material: blood. The receptors derive from an elderly man in good health.

This clonotype was recorded once. This chain joins TRBV9 and TRBJ2-5; D assignment may be TRBD1 or TRBD2 (5 bases each). The germline CDR1 and CDR2 sequences are SGDLS and YYNGEE. V lost 3 bases and J 4 bases, leaving 16 bases between the germline ends. CDR3 size: 15 residues. The chain's CDR3 is CASSGLGTGRETQYF. The CDR3 DNA sequence: TGTGCCAGCAGCGGCCTAGGGACGGGGCGAGAGACCCAGTACTTC.

Points on this clonotype: This may stem from a read error, because a much larger clone lies one nucleotide away. The chain couples TRBV29-1 to TRBJ2-5; TRBD1 might be the D (6 bases). The CDR3 runs 11 residues. Germline V gene sequence: CDR1 SQVTM, CDR2 ANQGSEA. Trimming took 7 bases from V and 11 from J, leaving 17 bases between them. The CDR3 sequence: CSGDRYNEQYF. CDR3 DNA sequence: TGCAGCGGCGACAGGTACAATGAGCAGTACTTC.

The table lists this clonotype with a few counts. The gene calls are TRBV5-1 and TRBJ2-5; TRBD2 matches 9 bases. Per the germline V gene, CDR1 is SGHRS and CDR2 is YFSETQ. The ends lost 4 bases at V and 0 bases at J; junction bases unmatched: 7. This CDR3 region has 16 residues. This CDR3 reads CASSLRASGDQETQYF. The CDR3, as DNA: TGCGCCAGCAGCCTCCGGGCTAGCGGGGACCAAGAGACCCAGTACTTC.

This clonotype was seen repeatedly, ten times or more. The chain employs TRBV2 and TRBJ2-1; weak D call: TRBD1 (6 bases). V was shortened by 7 bases and J by 7 bases, with 20 bases between the two germline ends. CDR3 length: 15 amino acids. Per the germline V gene, CDR1 is SNHLY and CDR2 is FYNNEI. The CDR3 DNA reads TGTGCCAGCAACAACCCCCCACAGGGTTTGAATGAGCAGTTCTTC. Translating it yields CASNNPPQGLNEQFF.

The V gene is TRBV6-5, the J gene TRBJ1-1; no clear D gene. Trimming removed 2 bases at V and 6 bases at J, with 13 bases between. Germline CDR1 and CDR2: MNHEY and SVGAGI. The CDR3 has 14 amino acids. This chain's CDR3 is CASSYAASKAEAFF. The DNA of the CDR3 is TGTGCCAGCAGTTACGCGGCCTCCAAAGCTGAAGCTTTCTTT.

The chain is built from TRBV7-2 and TRBJ1-5; D not certain. V lost 3 bases, J lost 5 bases, and 5 bases lay in between. The CDR3 contains 12 residues. Germline CDR1 SGHTA, CDR2 FQGNSA. CDR3 protein: CASSLGYQPQHF. The CDR3 nucleotides read TGTGCCAGCAGCTTGGGTTATCAGCCCCAGCATTTT.

This clonotype was counted at least ten times. The V gene is TRBV10-3, the J gene TRBJ1-2; 8 bases align to TRBD1. The CDR3 contains 14 residues. Per the germline V gene, CDR1 is ENHRY and CDR2 is SYGVKD. After removal of 2 bases from V and 4 bases from J, the junction contained 3 bases not matched to a gene. CDR3 sequence (DNA): TGTGCCATCAGTGAGGCGGGACAGGTCTATGGCTACACCTTC. This encodes CAISEAGQVYGYTF.